This TCR beta chain was identified during a study of T cell changes during pregnancy in multiple sclerosis. Only in-frame clones appear in the TCRdb table, and some are missing; sequencing was by immunoSEQ multiplex PCR. This sample has 66,000 or so clones, with 90% found just once. The V gene lost 4 bases and the J gene lost 9 bases, with 13 bases spanning the gap. Germline V gene data show CDR1 as MNHNS and CDR2 as SASEGT. CDR3 length equals 14 residues. This chain joins TRBV6-1 and TRBJ1-6; D possibly corresponds to TRBD1 (6 bases). This sequence was found in a female donor in good health, enrolled as a control in a pregnancy study. The source material was peripheral blood, sampled in the first trimester of pregnancy. The CDR3 protein is CASSGGGQGSPLHF. The CDR3 DNA sequence: TGTGCCAGCAGTGGAGGGGGACAAGGTTCACCCCTCCACTTT.